The rows below give T cell receptor beta chains drawn from one sample of a study of T cell responses to AZD1222 COVID-19 vaccine. Libraries were prepared by immunoSEQ multiplex PCR; TCRdb keeps only in-frame clonotypes and omits some of them. The table shows 150,000 to 200,000 clones, with roughly 90% occurring only once. The sequenced sample was peripheral blood, obtained 28 days after the second AZD1222 dose. The receptor set was obtained from an adult who received the AZD1222 COVID-19 vaccine. Both conserved end residues are part of each CDR3. The order of the fields is J gene, CDR3 length, D gene, V gene, CDR3 DNA, CDR3 protein. The D gene is left open where the match is weak.

j_gene: TRBJ2-6; len: 15; d_gene: .; v_gene: TRBV19; CDR3nt: TGTGCCAGTGGGGCCAGGGTCTCTGGGGCCAACGTCCTGACTTTC; CDR3aa: CASGARVSGANVLTF
j_gene: TRBJ2-4; len: 14; d_gene: TRBD2; v_gene: TRBV29-1; CDR3nt: TGCAGCGTTCGGACTAGAGCAGCCAAAAACATTCAGTACTTC; CDR3aa: CSVRTRAAKNIQYF
j_gene: TRBJ1-3; len: 16; d_gene: TRBD1; v_gene: TRBV7-6; CDR3nt: TGTGCCAGCAGCTCCAATACAGGGGTCTCAGGAAACACCATATATTTT; CDR3aa: CASSSNTGVSGNTIYF
j_gene: TRBJ2-5; len: 16; d_gene: .; v_gene: TRBV14; CDR3nt: TGTGCCAGCAGCCAAGATCCGGGAACCCACCAAGAGACCCAGTACTTC; CDR3aa: CASSQDPGTHQETQYF
j_gene: TRBJ1-1; len: 12; d_gene: .; v_gene: TRBV5-1; CDR3nt: TGCGCCAGCGCCGGGCCGAACACTGAAGCTTTCTTT; CDR3aa: CASAGPNTEAFF
j_gene: TRBJ1-1; len: 13; d_gene: .; v_gene: TRBV14; CDR3nt: TGTGCCAGCAGCTGGGCTGGGGGGACTGAAGCTTTCTTT; CDR3aa: CASSWAGGTEAFF
j_gene: TRBJ2-3; len: 15; d_gene: .; v_gene: TRBV6-5; CDR3nt: TGTGCCAGCGGGTCGAGGGGATCACTCACAGATACGCAGTATTTT; CDR3aa: CASGSRGSLTDTQYF
j_gene: TRBJ1-5; len: 15; d_gene: .; v_gene: TRBV2; CDR3nt: TGTGCCAGCACGGCCGAGGGGGGAATCGGTCAGCCCCAGCATTTT; CDR3aa: CASTAEGGIGQPQHF
j_gene: TRBJ2-3; len: 16; d_gene: .; v_gene: TRBV6-5; CDR3nt: TGTGCCAGCAGTTTCCTCCCCGGGGCTGGCACAGATACGCAGTATTTT; CDR3aa: CASSFLPGAGTDTQYF
j_gene: TRBJ1-2; len: 13; d_gene: .; v_gene: TRBV6-5; CDR3nt: TGTGCCAGCAGTCCCGGACCCATCTATGGCTACACCTTC; CDR3aa: CASSPGPIYGYTF
j_gene: TRBJ2-1; len: 12; d_gene: TRBD2; v_gene: TRBV30; CDR3nt: TGTGCCTGGAGTGCCCCCCTCGGGGGGAGGTTCTTC; CDR3aa: CAWSAPLGGRFF
j_gene: TRBJ1-5; len: 13; d_gene: .; v_gene: TRBV5-8; CDR3nt: TGTGCCAGCAGCTTGAGGGTGTCCCAGCCCCAGCATTTT; CDR3aa: CASSLRVSQPQHF
j_gene: TRBJ2-2; len: 12; d_gene: .; v_gene: TRBV5-4; CDR3nt: TGTGCCAGCAGCTGGGGGCCCGGGGAGCTGTTTTTT; CDR3aa: CASSWGPGELFF
j_gene: TRBJ2-1; len: 14; d_gene: .; v_gene: TRBV11-2; CDR3nt: TGTGCCAGCAGCTTAGAGGGGGGGCCAAGTGAGCAGTTCTTC; CDR3aa: CASSLEGGPSEQFF
j_gene: TRBJ2-3; len: 17; d_gene: .; v_gene: TRBV2; CDR3nt: TGTGCCAGCAAAGATTCCCCTCCTCGGACGGCGGCAGATACGCAGTATTTT; CDR3aa: CASKDSPPRTAADTQYF
j_gene: TRBJ2-1; len: 14; d_gene: TRBD2; v_gene: TRBV9; CDR3nt: TGTGCCAGCAGCGTAGGGACTAGCGCAAGTGAGCAGTTCTTC; CDR3aa: CASSVGTSASEQFF
j_gene: TRBJ1-2; len: 12; d_gene: TRBD1; v_gene: TRBV6-5; CDR3nt: TGTGCCAGCAGTCGACAGGGCTATGGCTACACCTTC; CDR3aa: CASSRQGYGYTF